This TCR beta chain was obtained from a study of shared T cell receptors in the human thymus (dated by TCRdb to the early 2020s). About the full investigation: The study investigated the way shared, self-reactive T-cell receptor alpha chains are produced in the human thymus.

Remarks on this clone: What this receptor recognizes is not known. The sample holds no much larger clone one base away, and base qualities are not on file.

The CDR3 runs 14 residues from the cysteine to the phenylalanine. Of the read, only the CDR3 DNA is kept; its 42 bases are in frame from base 1. CDR1 and CDR2 are drawn from the germline V gene: SQVTM, ANQGSEA. V lost 2 bases and J lost 4 bases, and the count of bases not matched to a germline gene is 5. Libraries were prepared through the immunoSEQ multiplex PCR assay. This immuneACCESS table, as held by TCRdb, lists in-frame sequences with V and J called but not all clones. Of the missing ones, under half trace to an unresolved V gene in checked studies; the others have no known cause. The sample yields some 700,000 clones; approximately 85% were counted once. More than 0.01% of the sample is held by the ten biggest clonotypes. This sample was also put to use in a study of human thymus T cells. The other study reports the following: Immunologically healthy infants undergoing open corrective cardiac surgery for congenital heart defects in Finland were used as donors. Thymus tissue was obtained as surgical resects removed during corrective cardiac surgery. Usage of V and J gene segments appeared to be biased in both the thymic and the peripheral blood repertoires. Highly overlapping thymic TCR repertoires among unrelated individuals were reported in the related research. TCR alpha and beta repertoires from about 8 infant thymus samples and four related peripheral blood samples were characterized in the study. Donor ages ranging from about 7 to 250 days were recorded, and five to seven male and two female infants were included in the cohort. Thymocytes were mechanically released from the tissue and were stored as pellets of 10-30 million cells at -70 degrees C. A QIAsymphony instrument was used to extract genomic DNA from frozen cell pellets. The immunoSEQ multiplex PCR assay was used to amplify the TCRB and TCRAD loci from a standardized quantity of quality-controlled genomic DNA. The V(D)J region was spanned by amplicons of a length sufficient to cover the CDR3 and to identify V and J genes. The commercial immunoSEQ service was used to sequence amplicons on an Illumina platform. Corrections for primer bias and sequencing errors followed previously described methods, while TCRAD and TCRB definitions were based on the IMGT database. Analysis of the repertoires was done with immunoSEQ Analyzer 3.0 and VDJTools and included basic statistics, V/J segment usage, diversity estimates, rarefaction and pairwise overlap. Diversity was estimated using the Chao1, ChaoE, Efron-Thisted, Shannon and inverse Simpson indices, and was also estimated on datasets down-sampled to the size of the smallest sample. Repertoire overlap was determined by strict matching of CDR3 nucleotide sequence, V gene and J gene, and Jaccard-based multidimensional scaling clustering was applied. Thymus samples yielded on average approximately 840,000 unique TCRB clonotypes, compared with 80,000 to 85,000 from blood samples.

Rearrangement joined TRBV29-1 to TRBJ1-2; TRBD1 fits 9 bases in the junction. The sample taken for sequencing was thymocytes. This receptor was identified in a girl under three years old with a congenital heart defect. Donor details come from another sample of the same person, matched by shared clones. The nucleotide sequence reads TGCAGCGTTGAAAAAACAGGGGGCGCCTATGGCTACACCTTC. Its amino acids are CSVEKTGGAYGYTF.